The 21 T cell receptor beta chains given below trace back to one sample, sequenced in a study of blood T cell repertoires in COVID-19. Some clones are missing from TCRdb's copy, which holds only in-frame ones; the method was immunoSEQ multiplex PCR. The sample gives about 290,000 clones, around 86% of which show up once; around 3% is in the top ten. The sample taken for sequencing was peripheral blood. The receptors here all came from a woman in her twenties or thirties with active or convalescent COVID-19.

This clone was recorded a few times. This rearrangement joins TRBV19 to TRBJ1-5; 7 positions match TRBD1. This CDR3 is built from 13 residues. V trimming: 9 bases; J trimming: 0 bases; junction bases outside the gene matches: 2. Germline assignment: CDR1 LNHDA and CDR2 SQIVND (reference sequence). The CDR3 nucleotides read TGTGCCAGCGGGACAGATAGCAATCAGCCCCAGCATTTT. Protein sequence: CASGTDSNQPQHF.

The chain employs TRBV27 and TRBJ1-2; D remains ambiguous. Trimming cost V 5 bases and J 5 bases, with 12 bases left between them. CDR1 is MNHEY and CDR2 is SMNVEV in the germline V gene (reference sequence). The CDR3 is 13 amino acids. In DNA, the CDR3 is TGTGCCAGCAGTCGTAGCGCATTTTATGGCTACACCTTC. Translated: CASSRSAFYGYTF.

The J gene is TRBJ1-4, the V gene TRBV2, with D perhaps matching TRBD1 (5 bases). The CDR3 is made up of 16 amino acids. V lost 5 bases and J lost 4, with 17 bases in between. Germline CDR1 SNHLY, CDR2 FYNNEI. The CDR3 protein is CASSYKPGGYNEKLFF. The CDR3 DNA sequence: TGTGCCAGCAGTTACAAACCGGGGGGGTATAATGAAAAACTGTTTTTT.

The chain couples TRBV30 to TRBJ2-3; 15 bases line up with TRBD2. The CDR3 runs to 17 residues. The junction had 5 bases not matched to a gene; V was cut back by 0 bases and J by 4 bases. Looked up from germline, CDR1 is GTSNPN and CDR2 is SVGIG (reference sequence). The CDR3 is CAWSVGLAGGPADTQYF. The CDR3 DNA follows: TGTGCCTGGAGTGTAGGACTAGCGGGGGGGCCAGCAGATACGCAGTATTTT.

There are a few counts of this clone. J is TRBJ1-2 and V is TRBV28; 9 bases are a match to TRBD1. CDR1 and CDR2 from the germline V gene are MDHEN and SYDVKM. The CDR3 covers 14 residues. With V trimmed by 7 bases and J by 7 bases, 10 bases remained unmatched. The CDR3 nucleotides are TGTGCCAGCAAAAGGACAGGGGACGACTCTGGCTACACCTTC. Its protein is CASKRTGDDSGYTF.

This clone was picked up a small number of times. This chain connects TRBV16 to TRBJ2-7; 8 bases line up with TRBD1. Trimming removed 2 bases from V and 2 bases from J; junction bases left unmatched: 5. The CDR3 totals 15 residues. Germline CDR1 KGHSY, CDR2 FQNENV. CDR3 sequence: CASSQMTGAAYEQYF. The CDR3 coding sequence is TGTGCCAGCAGCCAAATGACAGGGGCGGCCTACGAGCAGTACTTC.

The chain links TRBV7-3 to TRBJ2-3; the D gene is possibly TRBD2 (6 bases). The CDR3 totals 14 residues. Germline CDR1 and CDR2: SGHTA and FQGTGA. The V end was cut by 5 bases, the J end by 2 bases, with 11 bases between. CDR3 coding DNA: TGTGCCAGCAGCGCGGGACTTTCCACAGATACGCAGTATTTT. This encodes CASSAGLSTDTQYF.

The rearrangement joins TRBV7-2 to TRBJ2-1, with D maybe TRBD2 (6 bases). V lost 3 bases and J 4 bases, leaving 16 bases between the germline ends. Per germline, CDR1 SGHTA and CDR2 FQGNSA. The CDR3 is made up of 16 amino acids. CDR3 loop: CASSLVSGGAYNEQFF. CDR3 nucleotide sequence: TGTGCCAGCAGCTTGGTCTCCGGGGGAGCTTACAATGAGCAGTTCTTC.

The chain joins TRBV7-2 to TRBJ2-3, with a weak D call TRBD2 (7 bases). With 4 bases removed from V and 5 bases from J, the gap between germline ends came to 10 bases. Germline V gene data show CDR1 as SGHTA and CDR2 as FQGNSA. The length of the CDR3 is 13 residues. The CDR3 DNA reads TGTGCCAGCAGCTCTAGGGGGGGAGATACGCAGTATTTT. This sequence encodes CASSSRGGDTQYF.

The chain employs TRBV7-2 and TRBJ1-6; 8 bases fit TRBD1. The V segment lost 3 bases and the J segment 8 bases; nucleotides outside the gene matches: 6. Germline V CDR1 and CDR2: SGHTA, FQGNSA. This CDR3 spans 15 amino acids. This chain's CDR3 is CASSFGQGRDSPLHF. CDR3 nucleotide sequence: TGTGCCAGCAGCTTTGGACAGGGCAGGGATTCACCCCTCCACTTT.

This rearrangement joins TRBV19 to TRBJ1-4, with 8 bases matching TRBD1. The germline V gene encodes CDR1 LNHDA and CDR2 SQIVND (reference sequence). J was trimmed by 6 bases and V by 2 bases; bases with no gene match: 5. This CDR3 spans 15 amino acids. CDR3 in DNA: TGTGCCAGTAGTATAAAGACAGGGGCGCATGAAAAACTGTTTTTT. As protein: CASSIKTGAHEKLFF. The full variable domain, rest sourced from reference TRBV19 and TRBJ1-4, is DGGITQSPKYLFRKEGQNVTLSCEQNLNHDAMYWYRQDPGQGLRLIYYSQIVNDFQKGDIAEGYSVSREKKESFPLTVTSAQKNPTAFYLCASSIKTGAHEKLFFGSGTQLSVL.

J is TRBJ1-2 and V is TRBV30, with a tentative D call TRBD1 (5 bases). Trimming shortened V by 8 bases and J by 0 bases, and 13 bases separated the two germline ends. CDR3 length: 13 amino acids. The germline V gene has CDR1 GTSNPN and CDR2 SVGIG (reference sequence). The CDR3 DNA reads as TGTGCCAGCGGGGGATTATCTAACTATGGCTACACCTTC. It encodes CASGGLSNYGYTF. Looking up the rest from reference TRBV30 and TRBJ1-2 gives the full variable domain: SQTIHQWPATLVQPVGSPLSLECTVEGTSNPNLYWYRQAAGRGLQLLFYSVGIGQISSEVPQNLSASRPQDRQFILSSKKLLLSDSGFYLCASGGLSNYGYTFGSGTRLTVV.

The rearrangement joins TRBV24-1 to TRBJ1-1; D possibly corresponds to TRBD1 (5 bases). V was cut by 6 bases and J by 1 base, with 8 bases left in between. Germline assignment: CDR1 KGHDR and CDR2 SFDVKD. The CDR3 runs to 13 residues. This CDR3 reads CATSTGWNTEAFF. Written as DNA, the CDR3 is TGTGCCACCAGTACAGGTTGGAACACTGAAGCTTTCTTT.

As DNA, the CDR3 is TGCGCCAGCAGCTTGGGTGGACAGCGCGAGCAGTTCTTC. It encodes CASSLGGQREQFF. The chain joins TRBV5-1 to TRBJ2-1; tentatively, D is TRBD1 (6 bases). Trimming pared 0 bases from V and 10 bases from J, leaving 11 bases between. CDR1 SGHRS and CDR2 YFSETQ come from the germline V gene. The CDR3 is made up of 13 amino acids.

The J gene is TRBJ1-4, the V gene TRBV6-5, with D perhaps TRBD1 (6 bases). CDR3 length equals 14 residues. Per germline, CDR1 MNHEY and CDR2 SVGAGI. The V gene lost 5 bases and the J gene lost 5 bases, with 12 bases spanning the gap. The chain's CDR3 is CASSPTGLNEKLFF. CDR3 DNA sequence: TGTGCCAGCAGTCCGACAGGCCTGAATGAAAAACTGTTTTTT.

The gene calls are TRBV4-2 and TRBJ2-7; 12 nucleotides line up with TRBD1. CDR1 and CDR2 from the germline V gene are LGHNA and YNFKEQ. Losses at the gene ends were 1 base for V and 4 bases for J; bases not matched to a gene: 8. The CDR3 contains 17 residues. CDR3 in DNA: TGTGCCAGCAGCCAAGGGAGGTTGGGACAGGGGGCGTACGAGCAGTACTTC. It translates to CASSQGRLGQGAYEQYF.

The gene calls are TRBV15 and TRBJ1-5, with D maybe TRBD1 (5 bases). This CDR3 comprises 14 residues. The V gene's germline CDR1 is LNHNV and CDR2 YYDKDF (reference sequence). V lost 0 bases and J lost 6, with 9 bases in between. This chain's CDR3 is CATSRDRVGQPQHF. The CDR3 bases are TGTGCCACCAGCAGAGACAGGGTTGGTCAGCCCCAGCATTTT.

V gene TRBV5-1 combines with J gene TRBJ2-5; D not resolved. The germline V gene encodes CDR1 SGHRS and CDR2 YFSETQ. V lost 4 bases, J lost 1 base, and 17 bases lay in between. The CDR3 covers 16 residues. Written as DNA, the CDR3 is TGCGCCAGCAGCCACGGTCCCGAATCGGTCCAAGAGACCCAGTACTTC. Translated, it gives CASSHGPESVQETQYF.

The chain joins TRBV12-5 to TRBJ2-1, with 7 bases identical to TRBD1. Germline V lookup: CDR1 LGHNT, CDR2 FRNRAP. Trimming took 2 bases from V and 10 from J; bases not matched to a gene: 14. The CDR3 covers 16 residues. The CDR3 region is CASGLHLAGGQMEQFF. CDR3 sequence (DNA): TGTGCTAGTGGTTTGCATCTGGCAGGGGGTCAGATGGAGCAGTTCTTC.

CDR3 DNA: TGTGCCAGCAGCTTATTTCACGGGGGGGCCTATGAGCAGTTCTTC. This codes for CASSLFHGGAYEQFF. The chain has TRBV7-3 and TRBJ2-1, with 8 bases that match TRBD2. Germline trimming cut 2 bases from V and 8 bases from J; bases unmatched to any gene: 8. CDR1 and CDR2 (germline): SGHTA, FQGTGA. The CDR3 consists of 15 residues.

V usage is TRBV19 and J usage is TRBJ2-3, with D tentatively TRBD1 (5 bases). Germline CDR1 reads LNHDA; CDR2 reads SQIVND (reference sequence). The CDR3 runs to 13 residues. The V and J ends lost 6 bases and 8 bases respectively, with 15 bases between them. This CDR3 reads CASRAGSRSTQYF. The CDR3 DNA sequence: TGTGCCAGTAGGGCAGGGTCGAGGTCTACGCAGTATTTT.